This T cell receptor (beta chain) was sequenced in a study of blood T cell repertoires in COVID-19. Study in general: COVID-19 samples collected from the United States, Italy and Spain covered acute and convalescent phases. PBMCs, B-cell-depleted T cells, or T cells were the source of the cDNA or gDNA that made up the material.

Original handling: Counts of nucleated cells, estimated from reference gene primer amplification, were obtained. Generated by immunoSEQ multiplex PCR, the TCRdb table keeps only in-frame clones and is missing some. The V and J calls and clone size come from that table; D and trimming were worked out from the DNA. Of 80,000 or so clones listed, roughly 80% were seen once; the top ten hold 8.5% to 10%. The CDR3 runs to 16 residues. V lost 2 bases, J lost 0 bases, and 8 bases lay in between. Germline loops: CDR1 MNHEY, CDR2 SVGAGI. The clonotype originates from a human donor in a cohort sampled during active COVID-19. Sequencing was done on a sample of peripheral blood. The chain carries TRBV6-5 and TRBJ1-6, with a possible D match to TRBD1 (5 bases). CDR3 sequence (DNA): TGTGCCAGCAGTTACGATCAGGGCTCCTATAATTCACCCCTCCACTTT. Its translation: CASSYDQGSYNSPLHF.